One sample yielded the 9 T cell receptor beta chains listed below, sequenced in a study of identical twins. TCRdb passed the 5' RACE reads through MiXCR, listing each CDR3 protein once. This sample carries around 530,000 distinct CDR3 sequences, 13% to 15% of them seen once, and the ten largest clones take roughly 0.4%. The data were also submitted as part of a second study, on yellow fever vaccine responses in identical twins.

The specimen sequenced was CD4+ T cells sorted from blood. The receptor set was obtained from a woman younger than 35 in good health.

The count of this clonotype is one. The V and J genes are TRBV20-1 and TRBJ1-2, with TRBD1 matching 7 bases. J was trimmed by 5 bases and V by 6 bases; bases with no gene match: 6. This CDR3 has 12 residues. The germline V gene has CDR1 DFQATT and CDR2 SNEGSKA (reference sequence). CDR3 DNA: TGCAGTGCCCGCGAGACAGGGTATGGCTACACCTTC. Amino acid sequence: CSARETGYGYTF.

V and J are TRBV12-3 or TRBV12-4 and TRBJ1-2, with 9 bases identical to TRBD1. The CDR3 covers 15 residues. Germline trimming cut 5 bases from V and 5 bases from J; bases unmatched to any gene: 9. The CDR3 DNA reads TGTGCCAGCAGTCCCTTAGGACAGGGGAGATATGGCTACACCTTC. Its protein product is CASSPLGQGRYGYTF.

This clonotype appeared many times. An end of the junction differs from the germline gene, which may be a read error. V gene TRBV9 combines with J gene TRBJ2-1; 10 nucleotides agree with TRBD2. The CDR3 loop spans 15 amino acids. In germline, CDR1 is SGDLS, CDR2 YYNGEE. CDR3 sequence reads: CASSVAGGSYNEQFF. As DNA, the CDR3 is TGTGCCAGCAGTGTAGCGGGGGGCTCCTACAATGAGCAGTTCTTC.

V gene TRBV12-3 or TRBV12-4 combines with J gene TRBJ1-1; D call uncertain. The V end lost 6 bases, the J end lost 2 bases, and 10 bases lay between the germline ends. CDR3 size: 13 residues. CDR3 nucleotide sequence: TGTGCCAGCAGCCCGAGCCAAAACACTGAAGCTTTCTTT. Encoded protein: CASSPSQNTEAFF.

The chain uses TRBV12-3 or TRBV12-4 and TRBJ2-1, with D possibly being TRBD2 (6 bases). The ends were cut back, 7 bases at V and 6 bases at J, with 16 bases in the middle. The CDR3 has 14 residues. Here the CDR3 reads CASTLLATGNEQFF. In DNA, the CDR3 is TGTGCCAGCACCCTTCTAGCGACGGGCAATGAGCAGTTCTTC.

The V call is TRBV7-8, the J call TRBJ2-3; D not certain. Per the germline V gene, CDR1 is SGHVS and CDR2 is FQNEAQ. This CDR3 spans 15 amino acids. The germline V and J ends were trimmed by 5 bases and 3 bases, with 15 bases remaining between them. As DNA, the CDR3 is TGTGCCAGCAGCCACACCCGGGTCCATACAGATACGCAGTATTTT. Amino acids: CASSHTRVHTDTQYF.

The V and J genes are TRBV20-1 and TRBJ1-1; 8 nucleotides match TRBD1. The CDR3 has 12 residues. CDR1 is DFQATT and CDR2 is SNEGSKA in the germline V gene (reference sequence). The CDR3 loop reads CSLQGVGTEAFF. The CDR3 nucleotides are TGCAGCTTACAGGGGGTGGGTACTGAAGCTTTCTTT.

The CDR3 DNA is TGCGCCAGCAGCTTGGCCATGGGGATGATTGGCGAGCAGTACTTC. Translated: CASSLAMGMIGEQYF. J is TRBJ2-7 and V is TRBV5-1; no firm D call. Germline CDR1 is SGHRS and CDR2 is YFSETQ. Trimming shortened V by 0 bases and J by 6 bases, and 16 bases separated the two germline ends. The CDR3 is made up of 15 amino acids.

This clonotype was detected ten times or more. CDR3 bases: TGTGCCAGCTGGGAACCCTCTGGAAACACCATATATTTT. Protein: CASWEPSGNTIYF. J is TRBJ1-3 and V is TRBV19, with D uncertain. V was pared by 9 bases and J by 0 bases, with 9 bases between. Germline CDR1 is LNHDA and CDR2 is SQIVND (reference sequence). This CDR3 is 13 amino acids long.